The 28 T cell receptor beta chains given below trace back to one sample, sequenced in a study of shared clonotypes between healthy human individuals. The table came from immunoSEQ multiplex PCR; TCRdb's copy has only in-frame clones and leaves some out. Among about 320,000 clones listed, over 75% were seen once. Sequencing was performed on memory CD8+ T cells sorted from blood. The subset was: CD45RO+ cells pooled with CCR7-negative TemRA cells. All receptors derive from a man younger than 35 in good health.

This clone came up once. The chain uses TRBV7-2 and TRBJ1-2; D unresolved. The V and J ends lost 5 bases and 1 base respectively, with 11 bases between them. The CDR3 loop spans 14 amino acids. Germline V lookup: CDR1 SGHTA, CDR2 FQGNSA. The CDR3 coding sequence is TGTGCCAGCAGCGTCCAAGACGGTAACTATGGCTACACCTTC. It translates to CASSVQDGNYGYTF.

The chain employs TRBV5-4 and TRBJ2-1; D is undetermined. V was clipped by 4 bases and J by 7 bases, with 15 bases between them. The CDR3 length is 14 residues. Germline-derived CDR1 and CDR2 are SGHNT and YYREEE (reference sequence). The CDR3, as DNA: TGTGCCAGCAGCCCAGACCCTCTCTTGAATGAGCAGTTCTTC. It translates to CASSPDPLLNEQFF.

The chain recombines TRBV4-1 with TRBJ2-5; D is uncertain. This CDR3 has 16 residues. Germline V CDR1 and CDR2: MGHRA, YSYEKL. Trimming took off 1 base at V and 7 bases at J, with 19 bases between the two ends. The CDR3 protein is CASSQGLHQLKGTQYF. In nucleotides, the CDR3 is TGCGCCAGCAGCCAAGGGCTCCACCAACTCAAGGGGACCCAGTACTTC.

The genes are TRBV27 and TRBJ1-5; D possibly corresponds to TRBD1 (6 bases). The V end lost 5 bases, the J end lost 5 bases, and 13 bases lay between the germline ends. The CDR3 has 14 residues. The germline CDR1 and CDR2 sequences are MNHEY and SMNVEV (reference sequence). The CDR3 loop is CASSTQGPDQPQHF. In DNA form, the CDR3 reads TGTGCCAGCAGTACGCAGGGGCCCGATCAGCCCCAGCATTTT.

The V gene is TRBV28, the J gene TRBJ2-7; possible D gene TRBD1, 6 bases. Germline V gene data show CDR1 as MDHEN and CDR2 as SYDVKM. V dropped 3 bases and J dropped 5 bases, with 11 bases sitting between them. This CDR3 is built from 13 residues. The CDR3 nucleotides are TGTGCCAGCAGTTTCAGGGGACCGAACGAGCAGTACTTC. This codes for CASSFRGPNEQYF.

This chain joins TRBV28 and TRBJ1-3, with no clear D. The CDR3 sequence is 13 residues long. The V and J ends lost 5 bases and 0 bases respectively, with 5 bases between them. Germline-derived CDR1 and CDR2 are MDHEN and SYDVKM. The CDR3: CASSRYSGNTIYF. CDR3 DNA sequence: TGTGCCAGCAGTCGCTACTCTGGAAACACCATATATTTT.

This sequence joins TRBV7-6 and TRBJ2-2; 7 positions agree with TRBD1. After removal of 8 bases from V and 1 base from J, the junction contained 4 bases not matched to a gene. Germline-derived CDR1 and CDR2 are SGHVS and FNYEAQ. This CDR3 is built from 14 residues. CDR3: CASSGTENTGELFF. In DNA form, the CDR3 reads TGTGCCAGCTCCGGGACAGAGAACACCGGGGAGCTGTTTTTT.

The gene calls are TRBV7-9 and TRBJ2-7; D not certain. There are 12 residues in the CDR3. V was clipped by 5 bases and J by 3 bases, with 8 bases between them. From germline, CDR1 is SEHNR and CDR2 FQNEAQ (reference sequence). In DNA, the CDR3 is TGTGCCAGCAGCCCAACCCACTACGAGCAGTACTTC. This translates into CASSPTHYEQYF. The variable domain in full, completed from reference TRBV7-9 and TRBJ2-7, reads DTGVSQNPRHKITKRGQNVTFRCDPISEHNRLYWYRQTLGQGPEFLTYFQNEAQLEKSRLLSDRFSAERPKGSFSTLEIQRTEQGDSAMYLCASSPTHYEQYFGPGTRLTVT.

The chain links TRBV4-3 to TRBJ2-7; D possibly corresponds to TRBD1 (5 bases). The CDR3 contains 14 residues. The ends were cut back, 0 bases at V and 6 bases at J, with 12 bases in the middle. Germline values: CDR1 LGHNA, CDR2 YSLEER. The CDR3 loop reads CASSQDGATGEQYF. The CDR3 region has the DNA TGCGCCAGCAGCCAAGATGGGGCAACCGGCGAGCAGTACTTC.

The chain employs TRBV28 and TRBJ1-1; maybe TRBD1 (6 bases). The V end was cut by 4 bases, the J end by 1 base, with 16 bases between. CDR1 is MDHEN, CDR2 SYDVKM, per germline. CDR3 length: 16 residues. For the CDR3, the DNA is TGTGCCAGCAGTTACGATCGGACAGACTGGAACACTGAAGCTTTCTTT. It translates to CASSYDRTDWNTEAFF.

In this sample, this clone turned up once. J is TRBJ2-2 and V is TRBV6-5; 9 nucleotides line up with TRBD1. The germline CDR1 and CDR2 sequences are MNHEY and SVGAGI. The CDR3 is 15 residues long. J gave up 6 bases and V 4 bases, and 6 bases lay outside the gene matches. The CDR3 coding sequence is TGTGCCAGCAGTTCAGGGGGACAGGGCGCCGGGGAGCTGTTTTTT. Translation: CASSSGGQGAGELFF.

The chain carries TRBV5-6 and TRBJ2-5, with 9 bases lining up with TRBD1. Germline-derived CDR1 and CDR2 are SGHDT and YYEEEE. The CDR3 has 16 amino acids. V was clipped by 2 bases and J by 6 bases; unmatched bases: 11. CDR3 bases: TGTGCCAGCAGCTTAATCTGGACAGGGGATTTTAAGACCCAGTACTTC. Translated, it gives CASSLIWTGDFKTQYF.

V gene TRBV5-4 combines with J gene TRBJ2-3; the match to TRBD2 covers 11 bases. Trimming cost V 4 bases and J 4 bases; bases outside gene matches: 8. This CDR3 has 16 amino acids. Germline CDR1 and CDR2: SGHNT and YYREEE (reference sequence). CDR3 sequence reads: CASSPVAGGPPDTQYF. The CDR3 DNA is TGTGCCAGCAGCCCGGTAGCGGGAGGGCCGCCAGATACGCAGTATTTT.

This chain joins TRBV7-3 and TRBJ1-1, with unresolved D. Germline V lookup: CDR1 SGHTA, CDR2 FQGTGA. The CDR3 contains 15 residues. V lost 2 bases, J lost 7 bases, and 17 bases lay in between. The CDR3 sequence: CASSLEVSPVHEAFF. CDR3 bases: TGTGCCAGCAGCTTAGAAGTTTCACCCGTCCATGAAGCTTTCTTT.

This chain joins TRBV7-9 and TRBJ2-1; 8 bases are a match to TRBD2. CDR1 is SEHNR and CDR2 is FQNEAQ in the germline V gene (reference sequence). V lost 3 bases to trimming and J lost 5 bases; unmatched junction nucleotides: 6. CDR3 length: 15 amino acids. Here the CDR3 reads CASSFAGGRHNEQFF. DNA for the CDR3: TGTGCCAGCAGCTTTGCGGGGGGACGGCACAATGAGCAGTTCTTC.

The genes are TRBV6-6 and TRBJ1-1; the D gene is possibly TRBD1 (6 bases). V lost 8 bases to trimming and J lost 3 bases, with 13 bases between them. The CDR3 has 13 residues. The germline CDR1 and CDR2 sequences are MNHNY and SVGAGI (reference sequence). For the CDR3, the DNA is TGTGCCAGCTACCTTGGGGGCGACACTGAAGCTTTCTTT. Translation: CASYLGGDTEAFF.

The rearrangement uses TRBV7-9 and TRBJ2-1; D may correspond to TRBD1 or TRBD2 (7 bases each). This CDR3 region has 12 residues. Trimming stripped 4 bases from V and 15 bases from J, with 16 bases between. Germline CDR1 is SEHNR and CDR2 is FQNEAQ (reference sequence). CDR3 sequence: CASSSPGGAMFF. Written as DNA, the CDR3 is TGTGCCAGCAGCTCACCAGGGGGGGCGATGTTCTTC.

The chain employs TRBV7-9 and TRBJ1-5, with 7 bases aligning to TRBD1. Trimming cost V 5 bases and J 0 bases; bases outside gene matches: 13. The CDR3 is 18 residues long. The V gene's germline CDR1 is SEHNR and CDR2 FQNEAQ (reference sequence). The CDR3 protein is CASSPGRTGVYSNQPQHF. DNA for the CDR3: TGTGCCAGCAGCCCCGGCCGGACAGGAGTTTATAGCAATCAGCCCCAGCATTTT.

This chain uses TRBV7-9 with TRBJ2-7; 10 bases are a match to TRBD1. Germline V gene data show CDR1 as SEHNR and CDR2 as FQNEAQ (reference sequence). The trim removed 10 bases at V and 2 bases at J, leaving 8 bases unmatched. CDR3 length: 14 amino acids. CDR3 residues: CAILGTGVPYEQYF. The CDR3 DNA sequence: TGTGCCATCCTTGGGACAGGGGTTCCCTACGAGCAGTACTTC. Supplemented by reference TRBV7-9 and TRBJ2-7, the full variable domain reads DTGVSQNPRHKITKRGQNVTFRCDPISEHNRLYWYRQTLGQGPEFLTYFQNEAQLEKSRLLSDRFSAERPKGSFSTLEIQRTEQGDSAMYLCAILGTGVPYEQYFGPGTRLTVT.

The rearrangement links TRBV29-1 to TRBJ2-1, with a weak D call TRBD1 (5 bases). The germline gives CDR1 SQVTM, CDR2 ANQGSEA. The CDR3 is 11 amino acids. V lost 7 bases to trimming and J lost 2 bases, with 6 bases between them. The CDR3 coding sequence is TGCAGCGCCAGGGCCTACAATGAGCAGTTCTTC. This translates into CSARAYNEQFF.

This chain uses TRBV5-6 with TRBJ2-3; 11 bases map to TRBD2. V lost 3 bases to trimming and J lost 2 bases; unmatched junction nucleotides: 8. The CDR3 is 17 residues long. CDR1 and CDR2 from the germline V gene are SGHDT and YYEEEE. DNA for the CDR3: TGTGCCAGCAGCTCCCTGACTAGCGGGGCGATCACAGATACGCAGTATTTT. Its translation: CASSSLTSGAITDTQYF.

V gene TRBV2 combines with J gene TRBJ2-2, with D maybe TRBD2 (6 bases). The germline gives CDR1 SNHLY, CDR2 FYNNEI. This CDR3 is 16 amino acids long. V was clipped by 5 bases and J by 4 bases, with 17 bases between them. The CDR3 reads CASSLPKDYFTGELFF. DNA for the CDR3: TGTGCCAGCAGTCTACCCAAGGACTATTTCACCGGGGAGCTGTTTTTT.

CDR3 in amino acids: CASSLDPSLNTEAFF. CDR3 sequence (DNA): TGTGCCAGTAGCCTCGACCCGAGCCTGAACACTGAAGCTTTCTTT. This chain uses TRBV19 with TRBJ1-1; D not resolved. The CDR3 contains 15 residues. Looked up from germline, CDR1 is LNHDA and CDR2 is SQIVND (reference sequence). V shed 6 bases and J shed 0 bases, with 14 bases lying between them.

As DNA, the CDR3 is TGCGCCAGCAGGATGAGTGGCTCCTACGAGCAGTACTTC. Residues: CASRMSGSYEQYF. The chain couples TRBV5-1 to TRBJ2-7; D unresolved. Looked up from germline, CDR1 is SGHRS and CDR2 is YFSETQ. This CDR3 has 13 amino acids. Trimming left V 5 bases short and J 0 bases short, with 9 bases between.

This clone was seen many times. V and J are TRBV28 and TRBJ2-3; D gene uncertain. Germline CDR1 reads MDHEN; CDR2 reads SYDVKM. Trimming cost V 3 bases and J 0 bases, with 10 bases left between them. The CDR3 sequence is 15 residues long. The CDR3 coding sequence is TGTGCCAGCAGTTTTAGTACAGTTAGCACAGATACGCAGTATTTT. This translates into CASSFSTVSTDTQYF.

About this clone: Compared with germline, one end of the junction differs, possibly owing to a read error. This chain joins TRBV7-7 and TRBJ1-5; TRBD1 matches 7 bases. CDR3 length: 22 amino acids. CDR1 is SSHAT, CDR2 FNYEAQ, per germline (reference sequence). CDR3 amino acids: CASSLPPKSGTAKAYSNQPQHF. The CDR3 DNA reads as TGTGCTAGCAGCTTACCCCCCAAATCTGGGACAGCCAAAGCGTATAGCAATCAGCCCCAGCATTTT.

The chain carries TRBV7-9 and TRBJ2-3, with D possibly TRBD2 on 5 matching bases. V gave up 1 base and J gave up 6 bases, with 5 bases separating them. CDR3 length: 12 amino acids. Germline V gene data show CDR1 as SEHNR and CDR2 as FQNEAQ (reference sequence). CDR3 sequence (DNA): TGTGCCAGCAGCTTAGGGGAGGATACGCAGTATTTT. It codes for CASSLGEDTQYF.

The rearrangement joins TRBV10-3 to TRBJ2-2; D call uncertain. Trimming took 4 bases from V and 4 from J, leaving 10 bases between them. There are 14 residues in the CDR3. Germline V lookup: CDR1 ENHRY, CDR2 SYGVKD. This chain's CDR3 is CAISVPAGTGELFF. The CDR3 DNA sequence: TGTGCCATCAGTGTGCCAGCTGGCACCGGGGAGCTGTTTTTT.